The clone carrying this T cell receptor (beta chain) was detected ten times or more. The antigen remains unidentified. Germline V gene data show CDR1 as MNHNY and CDR2 as SVGAGI (reference sequence). The CDR3 is made up of 16 amino acids. The V gene end was trimmed by 6 bases and the J gene end by 4 bases; junction bases not matched to a gene: 13. Carried by the TCR beta cDNA libraries were unique molecular identifiers. TCRdb used MiXCR to reprocess the PCR reads, holding one entry per CDR3 protein. The sample lists just over 250,000 distinct CDR3 sequences, approximately 34% occurring once. The entry originates in a study of post-analysis software for immune sequencing data. Study observations and caveats: The five TRBV segments detected at higher frequency in patients than in controls included TRBV5-6, TRBV5-1 and TRBV20-1. When the samples were clustered directly with F measure, those that had been prepared in the same batch showed strong co-clustering. Normalized Chao1 diversity was significantly lower in multiple sclerosis patients than in controls.

Sequencing was done on a sample of blood. This clonotype was sampled from a girl aged 10-17 years with multiple sclerosis. The chain uses TRBV6-6 and TRBJ2-3; 7 bases are a match to TRBD1. This CDR3 reads CASRPSENRGADTQYF. The CDR3 DNA sequence: TGTGCCAGCAGACCCTCCGAGAACAGGGGAGCAGATACGCAGTATTTT.